This T cell receptor beta chain was recorded in a study of cytomegalovirus exposure and HLA in healthy donors. This PCR relied on a set of 60 Vbeta primers and 13 Jbeta primers. Sequencing used immunoSEQ multiplex PCR; TCRdb keeps in-frame clones, though not all of them. The data show approximately 190,000 clones, 75% to 80% seen once. This CDR3 has 15 residues. Germline CDR1 reads SGHRS; CDR2 reads YFSETQ. Trimming pared 6 bases from V and 0 bases from J, leaving 16 bases between. The clonotype was recovered from a woman under 40 in good health and CMV-seropositive. V usage is TRBV5-1 and J usage is TRBJ2-7; no clear D gene. The sample taken for sequencing was PBMCs. In nucleotides, the CDR3 is TGCGCCAGCACGCCCTTACCCCTTAGCTCCTACGAGCAGTACTTC. Translation gives CASTPLPLSSYEQYF. Complete variable domain (other parts from reference TRBV5-1 and TRBJ2-7): KAGVTQTPRYLIKTRGQQVTLSCSPISGHRSVSWYQQTPGQGLQFLFEYFSETQRNKGNFPGRFSGRQFSNSRSEMNVSTLELGDSALYLCASTPLPLSSYEQYFGPGTRLTVT.